Reported below is one T cell receptor (beta chain). The sample originates from a study of blood T cell repertoires in COVID-19. The repertoire was sequenced with immunoSEQ multiplex PCR; TCRdb's copy has only in-frame clones and lacks some. The sample has fewer than 300,000 clones, 80% to 90% seen once. Material for sequencing was peripheral blood. The source of this sequence is a woman aged 50 to 65 with acute or convalescent COVID-19.

Written as DNA, the CDR3 is TGTGCCAGCAGCTTAGGCAGTCAGGGCCCGCCCTGGGGCTACACCTTC. It is translated as CASSLGSQGPPWGYTF. This chain links TRBV7-8 with TRBJ1-2, with TRBD1 as a possible D gene (5 bases). V lost 1 base to trimming and J lost 8 bases, with 20 bases between them. The germline V gene encodes CDR1 SGHVS and CDR2 FQNEAQ. There are 16 residues in the CDR3.